This is a list of T cell receptor beta chains from one sample in a study of shared clonotypes between healthy human individuals. Profiling relied on immunoSEQ multiplex PCR, and the TCRdb table lists in-frame clones only, not all of them. Seen here are about 110,000 clones, about 70% observed once, and the top ten hold roughly a quarter. Source material: memory CD8+ T cells sorted from blood. The receptors were gathered from a woman aged 25 to 39 in good health. Both conserved end residues are part of each CDR3. D genes are given only for firm matches. The listing skips clone size in some rows; elsewhere it reads once, few, many or a size class.

V: TRBV28
size: -
J: TRBJ2-7
D: -
CDR3: CASSTGGGTAYEQYF

V: TRBV6-1
size: -
J: TRBJ2-7
D: -
CDR3: CASSAAGIEQYF

V: TRBV29-1
size: many
J: TRBJ2-3
D: TRBD2
CDR3: CSPTIAGVPDTQYF

V: TRBV27
size: -
J: TRBJ2-5
D: TRBD2
CDR3: CASSPNQCGTSGRARETQYF

V: TRBV6-1
size: few
J: TRBJ1-3
D: -
CDR3: CASSREEGGNTIYF

V: TRBV15
size: once
J: TRBJ2-1
D: -
CDR3: CATSRGAVEQFF

V: TRBV15
size: many
J: TRBJ2-7
D: TRBD2
CDR3: CATSRNREVHEQYF

V: TRBV19
size: many
J: TRBJ1-1
D: -
CDR3: CASSRAPSGPEAFF

V: TRBV21-1
size: -
J: TRBJ2-7
D: -
CDR3: CASSKGRAPHHYEQYF

V: TRBV4-1
size: -
J: TRBJ2-5
D: -
CDR3: CASSQDVLETQYF

V: TRBV2
size: few
J: TRBJ1-1
D: -
CDR3: CASSPAWLNTEAFF

V: TRBV13
size: few
J: TRBJ1-1
D: -
CDR3: CASSKGGTLSGTEAFF